This TCR beta chain was documented in a study of blood T cells in healthy people across ages. This clonotype was counted between two and nine times. Next came a second PCR, run for about 7 to 12 cycles, which used a sample-barcoded 5' primer along with a J-beta primer mix. MiXCR, run by TCRdb on the 5' RACE reads, gives a single entry per CDR3 protein. The table shows roughly 500,000 distinct CDR3 sequences, with 27% occurring only once. The CDR3 spans 17 residues. V lost 5 bases, J lost 1 base, and 15 bases stayed unmatched. Per the germline V gene, CDR1 is SQVTM and CDR2 is ANQGSEA. The chain employs TRBV29-1 and TRBJ2-7, with TRBD1 matching over 9 bases. Material for sequencing was blood. The receptor comes from a woman in her 70s in good health. The CDR3 sequence: CSVRGQGSLSTSYEQYF. The DNA of the CDR3 is TGCAGCGTTCGGGGACAGGGATCATTAAGCACATCCTACGAGCAGTACTTC.